These 25 T cell receptor beta chains came from one sample sequenced in a study of T cell responses to AZD1222 COVID-19 vaccine (dated by TCRdb to 2020 to 2022). Read against the paper, the sample's time point label means: about 28 days (+/-7) after the second vaccine dose. Receptor libraries were prepared by the immunoSEQ multiplex PCR assay. TCRdb mirrors the immuneACCESS table, restricted to in-frame sequences. Some clones are absent from its copies; in checked studies, under half trace to an unresolved V gene, and the reason for the others is unknown. This sample holds 150,000 to 200,000 clones; roughly 94% were observed only once. Just over 5% of the sample rests with the top ten. Sequenced material: peripheral blood, taken 28 days after the second AZD1222 dose. The receptors were gathered from an adult who received the AZD1222 COVID-19 vaccine.

V gene TRBV27 combines with J gene TRBJ1-6; the match to TRBD1 covers 12 bases. Germline values: CDR1 MNHEY, CDR2 SMNVEV (reference sequence). This CDR3 is built from 19 residues. J was trimmed by 6 bases and V by 6 bases; bases with no gene match: 15. CDR3 in amino acids: CASRNTGQGAGSLNSPLHF. CDR3 nucleotide sequence: TGTGCCAGCAGAAATACGGGACAGGGGGCGGGATCCCTTAATTCACCCCTCCACTTT.

This chain uses TRBV4-1 with TRBJ2-1; 9 positions agree with TRBD2. The CDR3 has 17 residues. V lost 0 bases, J lost 7 bases, and 10 bases stayed unmatched. Germline V gene data show CDR1 as MGHRA and CDR2 as YSYEKL. The CDR3 here is CASSQDSTSGPMNEQFF. The CDR3 bases are TGCGCCAGCAGCCAAGATTCGACTAGCGGACCGATGAATGAGCAGTTCTTC.

The gene calls are TRBV27 and TRBJ2-3; 7 bases map to TRBD2. Trimming at V came to 1 base and at J to 2 bases, leaving 3 bases not matched to a gene. The CDR3 runs 15 residues. Germline V gene data show CDR1 as MNHEY and CDR2 as SMNVEV (reference sequence). DNA of the CDR3: TGTGCCAGCAGTTTATTTGCGGGAGTCACAGATACGCAGTATTTT. Its translation is CASSLFAGVTDTQYF.

The table lists this clone with a count of one. The chain recombines TRBV9 with TRBJ1-4; D is unclear. V was clipped by 4 bases and J by 8 bases, with 15 bases between them. Germline CDR1 SGDLS, CDR2 YYNGEE. The CDR3 totals 14 residues. The CDR3 DNA sequence: TGTGCCAGCAGCTTCACCCCGGACGGGGAAAAACTGTTTTTT. This encodes CASSFTPDGEKLFF.

The CDR3 bases are TGTGCCAGCAGTTTAACCGGACGGCGGAACTATGGCTACACCTTC. This sequence encodes CASSLTGRRNYGYTF. The chain joins TRBV27 to TRBJ1-2; D not certain. CDR3 length: 15 amino acids. CDR1 MNHEY and CDR2 SMNVEV come from the germline V gene (reference sequence). The V end lost 2 bases, the J end lost 2 bases, and 12 bases lay between the germline ends.

The V and J genes are TRBV28 and TRBJ1-1; weak D call: TRBD1 (5 bases). Per the germline V gene, CDR1 is MDHEN and CDR2 is SYDVKM. Trimming took 4 bases from V and 4 from J, leaving 22 bases between them. The CDR3 is 17 residues long. The CDR3 here is CASSSMGLANRGTEAFF. The CDR3 DNA sequence: TGTGCCAGCAGTTCCATGGGACTTGCCAACCGGGGCACTGAAGCTTTCTTT.

The chain carries TRBV9 and TRBJ2-5; 10 bases align to TRBD1. In germline, CDR1 is SGDLS, CDR2 YYNGEE. V lost 0 bases, J lost 4 bases, and 6 bases stayed unmatched. The CDR3 extends over 16 amino acids. CDR3 amino acids: CASSVGGQGVGETQYF. CDR3 DNA: TGTGCCAGCAGCGTAGGAGGACAGGGGGTAGGAGAGACCCAGTACTTC. Complete variable domain (other parts from reference TRBV9 and TRBJ2-5): DSGVTQTPKHLITATGQRVTLRCSPRSGDLSVYWYQQSLDQGLQFLIQYYNGEERAKGNILERFSAQQFPDLHSELNLSSLELGDSALYFCASSVGGQGVGETQYFGPGTRLLVL.

The chain couples TRBV5-1 to TRBJ2-1, with D possibly being TRBD2 (5 bases). The CDR3 spans 15 residues. CDR1 and CDR2 from the germline V gene are SGHRS and YFSETQ. V was pared by 2 bases and J by 6 bases, with 15 bases between. In DNA form, the CDR3 reads TGCGCCAGCAGCTTAGTGGGAGTAGAGGGCAATGAGCAGTTCTTC. Its translation is CASSLVGVEGNEQFF.

This clone was recorded once. The J gene is TRBJ2-5, the V gene TRBV30; D unclear. V was cut by 1 base and J by 5 bases, with 5 bases left in between. CDR3 size: 11 residues. Germline loops: CDR1 GTSNPN, CDR2 SVGIG (reference sequence). The CDR3 protein is CAWSALETQYF. CDR3 bases: TGTGCCTGGAGTGCGTTGGAGACCCAGTACTTC. The whole variable domain, filled in from reference TRBV30 and TRBJ2-5, reads SQTIHQWPATLVQPVGSPLSLECTVEGTSNPNLYWYRQAAGRGLQLLFYSVGIGQISSEVPQNLSASRPQDRQFILSSKKLLLSDSGFYLCAWSALETQYFGPGTRLLVL.

This chain joins TRBV18 and TRBJ2-1; D may be TRBD1 (7 bases). CDR3 length equals 16 residues. Trimming took 3 bases from V and 4 from J, leaving 16 bases between them. CDR1 and CDR2 (germline): KGHSH, LQKENI. In DNA form, the CDR3 reads TGTGCCAGCTCACCTCCAGAGGGGGCGGGGTACAATGAGCAGTTCTTC. It encodes CASSPPEGAGYNEQFF. The whole variable domain, remainder taken from reference TRBV18 and TRBJ2-1, is NAGVMQNPRHLVRRRGQEARLRCSPMKGHSHVYWYRQLPEEGLKFMVYLQKENIIDESGMPKERFSAEFPKEGPSILRIQQVVRGDSAAYFCASSPPEGAGYNEQFFGPGTRLTVL.

V and J are TRBV12-3 or TRBV12-4 and TRBJ1-1, with TRBD1 matching over 11 bases. The CDR3 contains 13 residues. The J segment lost 5 bases and the V segment lost 7 bases, leaving 3 bases of the junction unmatched. The CDR3 DNA reads as TGTGCCAGCAACTGGGACAGGGGGACTGAAGCTTTCTTT. Its protein is CASNWDRGTEAFF.

The chain carries TRBV15 and TRBJ2-7, with D possibly TRBD2 on 5 matching bases. V was trimmed by 1 base and J by 5 bases, leaving 15 bases between them. From germline, CDR1 is LNHNV and CDR2 YYDKDF (reference sequence). The CDR3 runs 15 residues. The CDR3 DNA is TGTGCCACCAGCAGAGTCTCGGGGTATGTCCACGAGCAGTACTTC. It codes for CATSRVSGYVHEQYF.

The chain carries TRBV5-4 and TRBJ1-2; the D gene is possibly TRBD1 (6 bases). V was shortened by 3 bases and J by 3 bases, with 12 bases between the two germline ends. The germline V gene encodes CDR1 SGHNT and CDR2 YYREEE (reference sequence). This CDR3 region has 14 residues. CDR3 residues: CASSSWDIYYGYTF. In DNA form, the CDR3 reads TGTGCCAGCAGCTCGTGGGACATCTACTATGGCTACACCTTC. Full variable domain (remainder filled in from reference TRBV5-4 and TRBJ1-2): ETGVTQSPTHLIKTRGQQVTLRCSSQSGHNTVSWYQQALGQGPQFIFQYYREEENGRGNFPPRFSGLQFPNYSSELNVNALELDDSALYLCASSSWDIYYGYTFGSGTRLTVV.

The chain recombines TRBV24-1 with TRBJ2-2; D may match TRBD1 or TRBD2 (5 bases each). CDR3 length: 12 amino acids. Germline assignment: CDR1 KGHDR and CDR2 SFDVKD. V was pared by 6 bases and J by 9 bases, with 10 bases between. The CDR3 here is CATSLGTRELFF. Written as DNA, the CDR3 is TGTGCCACCAGTTTAGGGACGAGGGAGCTGTTTTTT.

This clone is a singleton in its sample. The chain employs TRBV27 and TRBJ1-4; D is undetermined. Trimming cost V 4 bases and J 0 bases, with 12 bases left between them. This CDR3 is 16 amino acids long. Per germline, CDR1 MNHEY and CDR2 SMNVEV (reference sequence). The CDR3 protein is CASSSLIGTTNEKLFF. The CDR3, as DNA: TGTGCCAGCAGTTCCCTCATCGGGACAACTAATGAAAAACTGTTTTTT.

The chain employs TRBV9 and TRBJ1-2; TRBD1 is a possible D gene (6 bases). Germline lookup yields CDR1 SGDLS and CDR2 YYNGEE. This CDR3 is built from 16 residues. The V gene lost 7 bases and the J gene lost 5 bases, with 24 bases spanning the gap. The CDR3 nucleotides read TGTGCCAGCCCCCAAATACCGGATGGGGGCCTTTATGGCTACACCTTC. Translation gives CASPQIPDGGLYGYTF. Based on the CDR3 plus reference TRBV9 and TRBJ1-2, the full variable domain is DSGVTQTPKHLITATGQRVTLRCSPRSGDLSVYWYQQSLDQGLQFLIQYYNGEERAKGNILERFSAQQFPDLHSELNLSSLELGDSALYFCASPQIPDGGLYGYTFGSGTRLTVV.

This chain links TRBV21-1 with TRBJ2-1; no DNA check was done on the table's D call, TRBD2. TRBV21-1 is a pseudogene locus. The CDR3 length is 18 residues. This CDR3 reads CASSKGLAGGPSYNEQFF. Here the CDR3 DNA reads TGTGCCAGCAGCAAAGGGCTAGCGGGAGGGCCCTCCTACAATGAGCAGTTCTTC.

The count of this clone is one. The V gene is TRBV11-2, the J gene TRBJ2-3; no clear D gene. The germline gives CDR1 SGHAT, CDR2 FQNNGV. V was clipped by 5 bases and J by 2 bases, with 14 bases between them. CDR3 length: 15 residues. CDR3: CASSPSRQTTDTQYF. The CDR3 nucleotides are TGTGCCAGCAGCCCCTCGAGGCAGACCACAGATACGCAGTATTTT.

The table lists this clone with a count of one. This chain joins TRBV7-2 and TRBJ2-5; maybe TRBD2 (6 bases). This CDR3 comprises 14 residues. CDR1 is SGHTA, CDR2 FQGNSA, per germline. Trimming took 5 bases from V and 1 from J, leaving 11 bases between them. CDR3 protein: CASSDTGGQETQYF. The CDR3 DNA is TGTGCCAGCAGCGACACCGGGGGCCAAGAGACCCAGTACTTC. Looking up the rest from reference TRBV7-2 and TRBJ2-5 gives the full variable domain: GAGVSQSPSNKVTEKGKDVELRCDPISGHTALYWYRQSLGQGLEFLIYFQGNSAPDKSGLPSDRFSAERTGGSVSTLTIQRTQQEDSAVYLCASSDTGGQETQYFGPGTRLLVL.

The gene calls are TRBV10-3 and TRBJ2-2; TRBD2 agrees at 8 bases. Germline-derived CDR1 and CDR2 are ENHRY and SYGVKD. Losses at the gene ends were 0 bases for V and 0 bases for J; bases not matched to a gene: 3. CDR3 length equals 17 residues. The CDR3 spells CAISESGRGANTGELFF. The CDR3 DNA reads as TGTGCCATCAGTGAGTCCGGGAGGGGAGCGAACACCGGGGAGCTGTTTTTT.

This clone has just one count. This sequence joins TRBV6-5 and TRBJ2-7; D is unresolved. From germline, CDR1 is MNHEY and CDR2 SVGAGI. V gave up 6 bases and J gave up 1 base, with 13 bases separating them. This CDR3 comprises 14 residues. CDR3 amino acids: CASRMFKESYEQYF. The CDR3 region has the DNA TGTGCCAGCAGGATGTTCAAGGAGTCCTACGAGCAGTACTTC.

The chain joins TRBV7-9 to TRBJ2-5; 9 bases map to TRBD1. The CDR3 is made up of 14 amino acids. The ends lost 5 bases at V and 7 bases at J; junction bases unmatched: 8. Germline V lookup: CDR1 SEHNR, CDR2 FQNEAQ (reference sequence). The CDR3, as DNA: TGTGCCAGCAGCATCGACAGGGGGAGCGTGACCCAGTACTTC. Its protein product is CASSIDRGSVTQYF.

The chain links TRBV4-2 to TRBJ2-2; 12 positions match TRBD2. The junction had 2 bases not matched to a gene; V was cut back by 2 bases and J by 1 base. CDR1 LGHNA and CDR2 YNFKEQ come from the germline V gene. The CDR3 runs 17 residues. The chain's CDR3 is CASSQTSGRRNTGELFF. CDR3 coding DNA: TGTGCCAGCAGCCAAACTAGCGGGAGGCGGAACACCGGGGAGCTGTTTTTT.

The rearrangement joins TRBV19 to TRBJ1-1; D is perhaps TRBD1 (6 bases). The CDR3 has 14 amino acids. The germline CDR1 and CDR2 sequences are LNHDA and SQIVND (reference sequence). The V end lost 6 bases, the J end lost 0 bases, and 11 bases lay between the germline ends. DNA of the CDR3: TGTGCCAGTAGGGACAGTGCGATGAACACTGAAGCTTTCTTT. Residues: CASRDSAMNTEAFF.

V gene TRBV27 combines with J gene TRBJ2-1; D is unresolved. There are 14 residues in the CDR3. The germline V gene encodes CDR1 MNHEY and CDR2 SMNVEV (reference sequence). Trimming removed 3 bases at V and 7 bases at J, with 13 bases between. CDR3: CASSFSGVTNEQFF. CDR3 nucleotides: TGTGCCAGCAGTTTCTCCGGTGTAACTAATGAGCAGTTCTTC.